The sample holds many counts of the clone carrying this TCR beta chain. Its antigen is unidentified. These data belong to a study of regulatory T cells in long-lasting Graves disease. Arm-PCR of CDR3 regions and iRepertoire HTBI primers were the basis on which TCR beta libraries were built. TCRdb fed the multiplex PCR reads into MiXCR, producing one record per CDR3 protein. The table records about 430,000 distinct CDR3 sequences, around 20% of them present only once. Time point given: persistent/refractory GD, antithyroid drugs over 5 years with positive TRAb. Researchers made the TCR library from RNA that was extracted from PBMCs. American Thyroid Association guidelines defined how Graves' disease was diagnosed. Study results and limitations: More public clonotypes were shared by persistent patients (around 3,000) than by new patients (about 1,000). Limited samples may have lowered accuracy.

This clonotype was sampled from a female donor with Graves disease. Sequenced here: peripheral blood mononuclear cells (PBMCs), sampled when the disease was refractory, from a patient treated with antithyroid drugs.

The CDR3 coding sequence is TGTGCCAGCAGCTTAATGGCCGACAATGAGCAGTTCTTC. Its translation: CASSLMADNEQFF. This sequence joins TRBV7-3 and TRBJ2-1; D call uncertain. The V end lost 1 base, the J end lost 5 bases, and 6 bases lay between the germline ends. CDR3 length equals 13 residues. The germline gives CDR1 SGHTA, CDR2 FQGTGA. The full variable domain, rest sourced from reference TRBV7-3 and TRBJ2-1, is GAGVSQTPSNKVTEKGKYVELRCDPISGHTALYWYRQSLGQGPEFLIYFQGTGAADDSGLPNDRFFAVRPEGSVSTLKIQRTERGDSAVYLCASSLMADNEQFFGPGTRLTVL.